The 25 T cell receptor beta chains below come from one sample, sequenced in a study of OX40 agonist ivuxolimab in advanced cancers. Repertoires were generated with immunoSEQ multiplex PCR, while TCRdb's copy carries only in-frame clones and drops some. The data hold about 40,000 clones, with around 84% observed a single time. The sequencing used CD4+ or CD8+ T cells sorted from blood, collected in a trial of the OX40 agonist ivuxolimab. These receptor sequences come from an adult with an advanced solid tumor such as melanoma, head and neck, liver or kidney cancer.

The rearrangement links TRBV15 to TRBJ1-2; D not resolved. The CDR3 covers 15 residues. The germline gives CDR1 LNHNV, CDR2 YYDKDF (reference sequence). The V and J ends lost 1 base and 5 bases respectively, with 14 bases between them. Here the CDR3 reads CATSRVPMSPYGYTF. CDR3 DNA sequence: TGTGCCACCAGCAGAGTCCCGATGTCACCTTATGGCTACACCTTC. The variable domain in full, completed from reference TRBV15 and TRBJ1-2, reads DAMVIQNPRYQVTQFGKPVTLSCSQTLNHNVMYWYQQKSSQAPKLLFHYYDKDFNNEADTPDNFQSRRPNTSFCFLDIRSPGLGDTAMYLCATSRVPMSPYGYTFGSGTRLTVV.

The chain recombines TRBV10-3 with TRBJ2-7, with D possibly TRBD2 on 6 matching bases. The CDR3 has 12 amino acids. Per the germline V gene, CDR1 is ENHRY and CDR2 is SYGVKD. V was shortened by 8 bases and J by 0 bases, with 8 bases between the two germline ends. The CDR3 nucleotides read TGTGCCATCCGGAGGGACTCCTACGAGCAGTACTTC. Residues: CAIRRDSYEQYF.

The chain links TRBV6-4 to TRBJ1-1; D is uncertain. CDR3 length: 15 residues. The V end was cut by 0 bases, the J end by 4 bases, with 12 bases between. The germline V gene encodes CDR1 MRHNA and CDR2 SNTAGT. The CDR3 region has the DNA TGTGCCAGCAGTGACTCTTCCCTGGGGAGCACTGAAGCTTTCTTT. It translates to CASSDSSLGSTEAFF.

About this clone itself: Given a much more abundant clone one base away, this may be a read error. V gene TRBV7-9 combines with J gene TRBJ1-3, with a weak D call TRBD1 (5 bases). CDR1 is SEHNR, CDR2 FQNEAQ, per germline (reference sequence). Trimming cost V 3 bases and J 5 bases, with 14 bases left between them. The CDR3 contains 15 residues. Here the CDR3 DNA reads TGTGCCAGCAGCTTTTCGGGGGGGACTAGAAACACCATATATTTT. This gives the protein CASSFSGGTRNTIYF.

Comment on this clone: Other DNA variants within this sample encode the same CDR3. This chain uses TRBV6-5 with TRBJ2-7; D is ambiguous. CDR1 is MNHEY and CDR2 is SVGAGI in the germline V gene. The V end lost 0 bases, the J end lost 0 bases, and 6 bases lay between the germline ends. CDR3 size: 14 residues. In DNA form, the CDR3 reads TGTGCCAGCAGTTACTCGGGTAGCTCCTACGAGCAGTACGTC. Encoded protein: CASSYSGSSYEQYV.

The J gene is TRBJ2-7, the V gene TRBV27; TRBD2 matches 10 bases. CDR1 is MNHEY and CDR2 is SMNVEV in the germline V gene (reference sequence). The CDR3 runs 13 residues. The V and J ends lost 3 bases and 6 bases, in that order; junction bases with no gene match: 2. The CDR3 loop is CASSFIAGGEQYF. Written as DNA, the CDR3 is TGTGCCAGCAGTTTTATAGCGGGGGGCGAGCAGTACTTC.

The CDR3 spells CASSDSPQGGYGYTF. The CDR3 DNA sequence: TGTGCCAGCAGTGACTCACCGCAGGGAGGCTATGGCTACACCTTC. The chain joins TRBV6-4 to TRBJ1-2; possibly TRBD1 for D (5 bases). The germline CDR1 and CDR2 sequences are MRHNA and SNTAGT. The ends were cut back, 0 bases at V and 4 bases at J, with 12 bases in the middle. The CDR3 has 15 residues.

This clone was picked up one time. The same CDR3 also results from other DNA sequences found in this sample. The CDR3 protein is CASSVNTDTQYF. The CDR3 DNA reads as TGTGCCAGCAGCGTCAACACAGATACGCAGTATTTT. V is TRBV9 and J is TRBJ2-3; D uncertain. Trimming removed 2 bases at V and 2 bases at J, with 3 bases between. CDR1 and CDR2 (germline): SGDLS, YYNGEE. The CDR3 length is 12 residues. Full variable domain (missing parts from reference TRBV9 and TRBJ2-3): DSGVTQTPKHLITATGQRVTLRCSPRSGDLSVYWYQQSLDQGLQFLIQYYNGEERAKGNILERFSAQQFPDLHSELNLSSLELGDSALYFCASSVNTDTQYFGPGTRLTVL.

This chain links TRBV5-4 with TRBJ2-3, with 8 nucleotides matching TRBD1. The germline CDR1 and CDR2 sequences are SGHNT and YYREEE (reference sequence). The CDR3 loop spans 17 amino acids. J was trimmed by 5 bases and V by 4 bases; bases with no gene match: 15. The CDR3 spells CASSRIKDRAFRDTQYF. In DNA form, the CDR3 reads TGTGCCAGCAGCCGGATTAAGGACAGGGCCTTTAGAGATACGCAGTATTTT.

In this sample, this clone turned up once. The chain joins TRBV5-5 to TRBJ2-7, with TRBD1 identical over 8 bases. The V and J ends lost 6 bases and 1 base, in that order; junction bases with no gene match: 9. This CDR3 region has 15 residues. Germline V gives CDR1 SGHKS, CDR2 YYEKEE (reference sequence). The CDR3 sequence: CASKGAQGASYEQYV. In nucleotides, the CDR3 is TGTGCCAGCAAGGGGGCGCAGGGGGCGTCCTACGAGCAGTACGTC.

The V and J genes are TRBV4-2 and TRBJ2-5; tentative D call: TRBD2 (5 bases). The CDR3 is made up of 15 amino acids. V was pared by 4 bases and J by 5 bases, with 17 bases between. Germline V gene sequence: CDR1 LGHNA, CDR2 YNFKEQ. CDR3 loop: CASSPEFRTGETQYF. In nucleotides, the CDR3 is TGTGCCAGCAGCCCAGAATTTAGGACTGGGGAGACCCAGTACTTC.

Here the CDR3 reads CASTDRRDIQYF. In nucleotides, the CDR3 is TGTGCCAGTACTGACAGGAGGGACATTCAGTACTTC. This chain joins TRBV19 and TRBJ2-4; D may be TRBD1 or TRBD2 (6 bases each). Deletions cut 7 bases from V and 8 bases from J, with 12 bases between. The CDR3 sequence is 12 residues long. Germline CDR1 is LNHDA and CDR2 is SQIVND (reference sequence).

The genes are TRBV28 and TRBJ2-1; no reliable D call. Germline V gene data show CDR1 as MDHEN and CDR2 as SYDVKM. This CDR3 is built from 17 residues. Trimming removed 8 bases from V and 6 bases from J, with 26 bases in between. This chain's CDR3 is CASSLERIDSTRNEQFF. The CDR3 region has the DNA TGTGCCAGCTCCCTTGAACGGATTGACTCAACCCGCAATGAGCAGTTCTTC.

The V and J genes are TRBV30 and TRBJ2-7; D is unresolved. The CDR3 has 12 amino acids. Germline-derived CDR1 and CDR2 are GTSNPN and SVGIG (reference sequence). Trimming left V 1 base short and J 3 bases short, with 7 bases between. CDR3 loop: CAWSGSHYEQYF. The CDR3 nucleotides are TGTGCCTGGAGTGGGTCGCACTACGAGCAGTACTTC.

V gene TRBV5-8 combines with J gene TRBJ2-7; 8 nucleotides align to TRBD1. V lost 4 bases, J lost 4 bases, and 7 bases stayed unmatched. Germline V gene lookup returns CDR1 SGHTS and CDR2 YDEGEE. The CDR3 sequence is 14 residues long. The CDR3 DNA reads TGTGCCAGCAGCCCGTCCGGACAGGGATACGAGCAGTACGTC. Residues: CASSPSGQGYEQYV.

V usage is TRBV11-1 and J usage is TRBJ2-5, with 10 bases that match TRBD2. With V trimmed by 1 base and J by 5 bases, 7 bases remained unmatched. The CDR3 is 16 residues long. CDR1 and CDR2 from the germline V gene are SGHAT and FQDESV (reference sequence). CDR3 nucleotide sequence: TGTGCCAGCAGCTTAGGGGCTAGCGGGGGCCGGGAGACCCAGTACTTC. It specifies CASSLGASGGRETQYF.

The rearrangement links TRBV9 to TRBJ2-2; D gene ambiguous. The CDR3 consists of 14 residues. CDR1 and CDR2 (germline): SGDLS, YYNGEE. With 5 bases removed from V and 3 bases from J, the gap between germline ends came to 11 bases. In nucleotides, the CDR3 is TGTGCCAGCAGGGTGGGCGGCGACACCGGGGAGCTGTTTTTT. Encoded protein: CASRVGGDTGELFF.

The chain joins TRBV7-9 to TRBJ2-1; D is ambiguous. There are 16 residues in the CDR3. Germline assignment: CDR1 SEHNR and CDR2 FQNEAQ (reference sequence). V shed 1 base and J shed 6 bases, with 16 bases lying between them. DNA of the CDR3: TGTGCCAGCAGCTTAGTAGGCTCCCCCTTCGGCAATGAGCAGTTCTTC. It codes for CASSLVGSPFGNEQFF.

The chain joins TRBV9 to TRBJ1-2, with a possible D match to TRBD1 (5 bases). The germline V and J ends were trimmed by 2 bases and 2 bases, with 16 bases remaining between them. The length of the CDR3 is 16 residues. The germline V gene encodes CDR1 SGDLS and CDR2 YYNGEE. For the CDR3, the DNA is TGTGCCAGCAGCGTCGGGGCCAGAGACACAAACTATGGCTACACCTTC. Amino acid sequence: CASSVGARDTNYGYTF. The whole variable domain, filled in from reference TRBV9 and TRBJ1-2, reads DSGVTQTPKHLITATGQRVTLRCSPRSGDLSVYWYQQSLDQGLQFLIQYYNGEERAKGNILERFSAQQFPDLHSELNLSSLELGDSALYFCASSVGARDTNYGYTFGSGTRLTVV.

The chain carries TRBV9 and TRBJ1-5, with D hard to call. CDR3 length: 17 residues. Germline assignment: CDR1 SGDLS and CDR2 YYNGEE. The ends were cut back, 0 bases at V and 5 bases at J, with 18 bases in the middle. CDR3 bases: TGTGCCAGCAGCGTAGGCCCGACACCCACGGATTATCAGCCCCAGCATTTT. Its translation: CASSVGPTPTDYQPQHF.

The chain has TRBV7-9 and TRBJ1-2; D is unresolved. This CDR3 spans 17 amino acids. Trimming left V 3 bases short and J 2 bases short, with 19 bases between. Germline V gene lookup returns CDR1 SEHNR and CDR2 FQNEAQ (reference sequence). CDR3 sequence: CASSFSPSSVGNYGYTF. The CDR3 DNA reads TGTGCCAGCAGCTTTTCCCCCTCTTCGGTGGGAAACTATGGCTACACCTTC.

This clone was found once. This chain links TRBV4-3 with TRBJ2-1; perhaps TRBD1 as D (6 bases). Germline V gives CDR1 LGHNA, CDR2 YSLEER. The CDR3 runs to 15 residues. Trimming cost V 8 bases and J 4 bases, with 18 bases left between them. This CDR3 reads CASSRLRGTYNEQFF. The CDR3, as DNA: TGCGCCAGCTCCCGACTCAGGGGCACATACAATGAGCAGTTCTTC.

As concerns this clone: One end of the junction fails to match germline, which may point to a read error. The V gene is TRBV6-6, the J gene TRBJ1-1; D remains unclear. The CDR3 runs 12 residues. Germline CDR1 and CDR2: MNHNY and SVGAGI (reference sequence). The CDR3 DNA sequence: TGTGTCAGCAGCCTCAGTGGGACTGAAGCTTTCTTT. Translating it yields CVSSLSGTEAFF.

This clone was observed once. The chain uses TRBV4-2 and TRBJ1-6; D uncertain. Germline V gene lookup returns CDR1 LGHNA and CDR2 YNFKEQ. CDR3 length equals 16 residues. The V end lost 1 base, the J end lost 1 base, and 8 bases lay between the germline ends. CDR3: CASSQAVGSYNSPLHF. In nucleotides, the CDR3 is TGTGCCAGCAGCCAAGCGGTGGGATCCTATAATTCACCCCTCCACTTT.

CDR3 protein: CASSVPRTSGVTGELFF. The CDR3 DNA reads as TGTGCCAGCAGCGTACCCCGGACTAGCGGGGTCACCGGGGAGCTGTTTTTT. V usage is TRBV9 and J usage is TRBJ2-2; 12 bases map to TRBD2. V dropped 1 base and J dropped 4; count of bases not matched to a gene: 5. The CDR3 has 17 residues. Germline V gives CDR1 SGDLS, CDR2 YYNGEE. The whole variable domain, filled in from reference TRBV9 and TRBJ2-2, reads DSGVTQTPKHLITATGQRVTLRCSPRSGDLSVYWYQQSLDQGLQFLIQYYNGEERAKGNILERFSAQQFPDLHSELNLSSLELGDSALYFCASSVPRTSGVTGELFFGEGSRLTVL.